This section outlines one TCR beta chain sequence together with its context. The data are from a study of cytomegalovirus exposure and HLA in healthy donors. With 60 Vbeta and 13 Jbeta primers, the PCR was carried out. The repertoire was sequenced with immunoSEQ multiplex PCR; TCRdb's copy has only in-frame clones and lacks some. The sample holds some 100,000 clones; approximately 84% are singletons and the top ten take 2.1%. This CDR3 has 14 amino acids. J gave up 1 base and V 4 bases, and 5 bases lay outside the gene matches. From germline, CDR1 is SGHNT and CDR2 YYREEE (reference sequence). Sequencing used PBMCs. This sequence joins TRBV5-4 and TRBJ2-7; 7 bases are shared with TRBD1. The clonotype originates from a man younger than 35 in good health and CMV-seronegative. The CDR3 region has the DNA TGTGCCAGCAGCGACGGGACAGTTTCCTACGAGCAGTACTTC. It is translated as CASSDGTVSYEQYF.